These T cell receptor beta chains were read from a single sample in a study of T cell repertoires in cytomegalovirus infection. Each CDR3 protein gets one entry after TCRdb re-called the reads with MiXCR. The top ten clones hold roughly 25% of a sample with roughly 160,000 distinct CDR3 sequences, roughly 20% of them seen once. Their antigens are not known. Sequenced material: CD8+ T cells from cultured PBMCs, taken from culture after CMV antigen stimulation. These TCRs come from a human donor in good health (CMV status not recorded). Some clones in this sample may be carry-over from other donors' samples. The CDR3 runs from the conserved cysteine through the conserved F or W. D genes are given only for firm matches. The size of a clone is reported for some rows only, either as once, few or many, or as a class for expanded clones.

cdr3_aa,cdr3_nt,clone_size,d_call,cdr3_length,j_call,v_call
CASSPISALSTYNEQFF,TGTGCCAGCAGTCCCATCTCGGCACTCTCTACTTACAATGAGCAGTTCTTC,few,NA,17,TRBJ2-1,TRBV7-8
CASSQVNEQFF,TGTGCCAGCAGCCAAGTGAATGAGCAGTTCTTC,NA,NA,11,TRBJ2-1,TRBV4-2
CASSLQGDTIYF,TGTGCCAGCAGTCTTCAGGGGGACACCATATATTTT,NA,TRBD1,12,TRBJ1-3,TRBV12-3/TRBV12-4
CASSQDAHSNQPQHF,TGCGCCAGCAGCCAAGATGCCCATAGCAATCAGCCCCAGCATTTT,NA,NA,15,TRBJ1-5,TRBV4-1
CASSFTGGYEQYF,TGTGCCAGCAGCTTTACAGGGGGCTACGAGCAGTACTTC,NA,TRBD1,13,TRBJ2-7,TRBV7-9
CASSFRVGPEAFF,TGTGCCAGCAGCTTTAGAGTCGGCCCTGAAGCTTTCTTT,NA,NA,13,TRBJ1-1,TRBV11-2
CASSPTGGNRYEQYF,TGTGCCAGCAGCCCCACGGGGGGAAATCGCTACGAGCAGTACTTC,NA,TRBD2,15,TRBJ2-7,TRBV7-2
CASSQSPGNTEAFF,TGCGCCAGCAGCCAAAGCCCGGGGAACACTGAAGCTTTCTTT,NA,NA,14,TRBJ1-1,TRBV4-1
CASSIVTTDTQYF,TGTGCCAGTAGTATAGTAACTACAGATACGCAGTATTTT,few,NA,13,TRBJ2-3,TRBV19
CASSNIATNEKLFF,TGTGCCAGCAGCAACATCGCAACTAATGAAAAACTGTTTTTT,NA,NA,14,TRBJ1-4,TRBV7-8
CASSLRDRSSYEQYF,TGTGCCAGCAGCTTACGGGACCGAAGCTCCTACGAGCAGTACTTC,NA,NA,15,TRBJ2-7,TRBV7-2
CASSQEGSYLNTEAFF,TGTGCCAGCAGCCAAGAGGGGAGCTATTTGAACACTGAAGCTTTCTTT,NA,NA,16,TRBJ1-1,TRBV4-2
CASSSTDRGLSNTEAFF,TGTGCCAGCAGCTCTACCGACAGGGGGCTTTCGAACACTGAAGCTTTCTTT,few,TRBD1,17,TRBJ1-1,TRBV7-2
CARMGVSGANVLTF,TGTGCCAGAATGGGAGTCTCTGGGGCCAACGTCCTGACTTTC,NA,NA,14,TRBJ2-6,TRBV14
CASSWTSVGEKLFF,TGTGCCAGCAGCTGGACTAGTGTAGGTGAAAAACTGTTTTTT,few,NA,14,TRBJ1-4,TRBV6-1
CASRSDRGGEKLFF,TGTGCCAGCAGATCGGACAGGGGAGGAGAAAAACTGTTTTTT,NA,TRBD1,14,TRBJ1-4,TRBV6-6
CASSPGTGGYGYTF,TGTGCCAGCAGCCCCGGGACAGGGGGCTATGGCTACACCTTC,NA,TRBD1,14,TRBJ1-2,TRBV7-9
CASSLRAGALLNEKLFF,TGTGCCAGCAGCTTAAGGGCAGGAGCCCTCCTTAATGAAAAACTGTTTTTT,few,NA,17,TRBJ1-4,TRBV7-6
CASSAVHTDTQYF,TGTGCCAGCAGCGCGGTCCACACAGATACGCAGTATTTT,NA,NA,13,TRBJ2-3,TRBV9
CASSWSGTGEYNEQFF,TGTGCCAGCAGCTGGTCAGGGACAGGGGAGTACAATGAGCAGTTCTTC,NA,TRBD1,16,TRBJ2-1,TRBV7-6
CASSQEQGQINQPQHF,TGCGCCAGCAGCCAAGAACAGGGACAGATCAATCAGCCCCAGCATTTT,NA,TRBD1,16,TRBJ1-5,TRBV4-1
CASSYVQGGNQPQHF,TGTGCCAGCAGTTACGTACAGGGTGGCAATCAGCCCCAGCATTTT,NA,NA,15,TRBJ1-5,TRBV6-2/TRBV6-3
CASSQRGYGRPITDTQYF,TGTGCCAGCAGCCAGAGGGGATACGGGCGGCCGATCACAGATACGCAGTATTTT,few,NA,18,TRBJ2-3,TRBV7-2
CASRGIEDTQYF,TGTGCCAGCAGGGGTATAGAAGATACGCAGTATTTT,NA,NA,12,TRBJ2-3,TRBV9
CASSLDTGAGNYGYTF,TGTGCCAGCAGCTTAGATACCGGGGCCGGGAACTATGGCTACACCTTC,NA,NA,16,TRBJ1-2,TRBV7-9
CASSFSYEQFF,TGTGCCAGCAGCTTCAGCTATGAGCAGTTCTTC,few,NA,11,TRBJ2-1,TRBV7-2
CASNGQGREEQFF,TGTGCCAGCAACGGACAGGGGCGGGAGGAGCAGTTCTTC,NA,TRBD1,13,TRBJ2-1,TRBV7-9
CASSVVRDTTNYGYTF,TGTGCCAGCAGCGTGGTCCGGGACACCACTAACTATGGCTACACCTTC,NA,NA,16,TRBJ1-2,TRBV9
CASSLKTLEQFF,TGTGCCAGCAGCTTAAAGACTCTAGAGCAGTTCTTC,NA,NA,12,TRBJ2-1,TRBV11-2
CASSPGASGQYF,TGTGCCAGCAGTCCAGGGGCCTCGGGGCAGTATTTT,few,NA,12,TRBJ2-3,TRBV12-3/TRBV12-4
CASGPGLATDTQYF,TGTGCTAGTGGCCCGGGACTAGCGACAGATACGCAGTATTTT,NA,TRBD2,14,TRBJ2-3,TRBV12-5
CASSPTGGDGYTF,TGTGCCAGCAGCCCTACAGGGGGCGATGGCTACACCTTC,few,TRBD1,13,TRBJ1-2,TRBV7-2
CASRVGSSPLHF,TGTGCCAGCCGCGTGGGGAGTTCACCCCTCCACTTT,NA,NA,12,TRBJ1-6,TRBV13
CASSPGTGRHEQYF,TGTGCCAGCAGTCCCGGGACAGGGCGGCACGAGCAGTACTTC,few,TRBD1,14,TRBJ2-7,TRBV12-3/TRBV12-4
CASSALVTGGDEQYF,TGTGCCAGCAGCGCCCTCGTGACAGGGGGCGACGAGCAGTACTTC,few,TRBD1,15,TRBJ2-7,TRBV7-2
CASIGGRDLYGYTF,TGTGCCAGCATTGGTGGCAGGGACCTCTATGGCTACACCTTC,few,NA,14,TRBJ1-2,TRBV2
CASSEGIETGYVETQYF,TGTGCCAGCAGTGAAGGGATTGAGACAGGGTATGTGGAGACCCAGTACTTC,few,TRBD1,17,TRBJ2-5,TRBV6-1
CASSLGWGVNTGELFF,TGTGCCAGCAGCTTAGGTTGGGGCGTGAACACCGGGGAGCTGTTTTTT,NA,NA,16,TRBJ2-2,TRBV7-2
CATSTSGGRETQYF,TGTGCCACCAGCACCTCAGGGGGCCGAGAGACCCAGTACTTC,NA,TRBD1,14,TRBJ2-5,TRBV15
CASSPHGAYNEQFF,TGTGCCAGCAGCCCTCACGGCGCCTACAATGAGCAGTTCTTC,NA,NA,14,TRBJ2-1,TRBV7-2
CASTAGNTIYF,TGTGCCAGCACAGCCGGAAACACCATATATTTT,NA,NA,11,TRBJ1-3,TRBV4-2
CASSLEWDRRVTDTQYF,TGTGCCAGCAGCTTAGAGTGGGACAGGCGGGTAACAGATACGCAGTATTTT,NA,TRBD1,17,TRBJ2-3,TRBV7-2
CASSYGTGSEAFF,TGTGCTAGCAGCTACGGGACAGGGAGTGAAGCTTTCTTT,few,TRBD1,13,TRBJ1-1,TRBV7-7
CASSQGISGTGGNTEAFF,TGCGCCAGCAGCCAAGGAATTTCTGGGACAGGGGGGAACACTGAAGCTTTCTTT,few,TRBD1,18,TRBJ1-1,TRBV4-3
CASSWGTSGRETQYF,TGTGCCAGCAGTTGGGGGACTAGCGGGAGGGAGACCCAGTACTTC,NA,TRBD2,15,TRBJ2-5,TRBV6-5
CASSPGHTFITDTQYF,TGTGCCAGCAGCCCCGGGCACACCTTTATCACAGATACGCAGTATTTT,many,NA,16,TRBJ2-3,TRBV7-9
CASSGDYQIEQFF,TGTGCCAGCAGCGGGGACTACCAGATTGAGCAGTTCTTC,few,TRBD2,13,TRBJ2-1,TRBV9
CAWRASGTGRETQYF,TGTGCCTGGAGAGCCTCCGGGACAGGGAGGGAGACCCAGTACTTC,few,TRBD1,15,TRBJ2-5,TRBV30
CASSLGVLSSYNEQFF,TGTGCCAGCAGCTTAGGGGTCTTGAGCTCCTACAATGAGCAGTTCTTC,NA,NA,16,TRBJ2-1,TRBV7-6